This T cell receptor beta chain was identified during a study of tumor-infiltrating lymphocytes in primary liver carcinoma. Across the whole study: Tumors, staged T1-T3 N0M0, spanned about 4 to 10 cm.

The study extracted blood RNA from unsorted whole blood and also extracted germline DNA. No patient had received treatment, and all had chronic HBV infection. Synthesis of TCR beta cDNA was carried out from 450 to 500 ng total RNA with a constant-region primer. Nested multiplex PCR, run for three rounds with slightly modified ARM-PCR, yielded TCR beta libraries. Amplification in the first two PCR rounds was performed using TRBV1-TRBV30 forward primers and a C-beta reverse primer for approximately 10 cycles each. MiXCR, run by TCRdb on the multiplex PCR reads, gives a single entry per CDR3 protein. The table has 300,000 to 400,000 distinct CDR3 sequences, roughly 61% seen once; the top ten hold about 6%. The V gene's germline CDR1 is DFQATT and CDR2 SNEGSKA (reference sequence). The CDR3 extends over 13 amino acids. Between the trimmed V and J ends, which lost 1 base and 7 bases, there was a span of 14 bases.

This chain joins TRBV20-1 and TRBJ2-7, with D possibly being TRBD1 (6 bases). The sequenced sample consisted of peripheral blood. The clonotype originates from a man aged 35 to 55 with primary liver carcinoma and hepatitis B virus infection. CDR3 sequence: CSARGPGAWEQYF. CDR3 nucleotides: TGCAGTGCTAGAGGCCCAGGGGCGTGGGAGCAGTACTTC.